What follows are 17 T cell receptor beta chains derived from one specimen sequenced in a study of PD-1 blockade in mismatch repair-deficient tumors. TCRdb's table, derived via immunoSEQ multiplex PCR, lists solely in-frame clones and lacks some. The sample gives just under 80,000 clones, more than 80% of which show up once; roughly 5.5% is in the top ten. This material consisted of peripheral blood, taken 44 weeks after starting pembrolizumab. The source of these receptors is an adult with mismatch repair-deficient cancer.

This clone was seen just once. V usage is TRBV5-1 and J usage is TRBJ2-6; unclear D gene. Germline-derived CDR1 and CDR2 are SGHRS and YFSETQ. The CDR3 sequence is 15 residues long. V dropped 0 bases and J dropped 0 bases, with 4 bases sitting between them. This CDR3 is CASSLDSSGANVLTF. CDR3 nucleotide sequence: TGCGCCAGCAGCTTGGACAGCTCTGGGGCCAACGTCCTGACTTTC.

The V call is TRBV7-6, the J call TRBJ1-1; the D gene is possibly TRBD1 (6 bases). With 5 bases removed from V and 3 bases from J, the gap between germline ends came to 16 bases. The germline V gene encodes CDR1 SGHVS and CDR2 FNYEAQ. The CDR3 length is 15 residues. The CDR3 loop reads CASSGGAWYDTEAFF. The CDR3 DNA reads as TGTGCCAGCAGCGGGGGGGCATGGTATGACACTGAAGCTTTCTTT.

In its sample, this clone was seen once. The chain uses TRBV11-3 and TRBJ1-2; D unclear. Trimming pared 5 bases from V and 4 bases from J, leaving 11 bases between. This CDR3 spans 13 amino acids. CDR1 and CDR2 (germline): SGHNT, YENEEA. The CDR3 reads CASSLTILYGYTF. The CDR3 DNA is TGTGCCAGCAGCCTCACAATTCTCTATGGCTACACCTTC.

A single count supports this clone. The J gene is TRBJ1-5, the V gene TRBV2; D call uncertain. This CDR3 is 15 amino acids long. The germline V gene has CDR1 SNHLY and CDR2 FYNNEI. V gave up 2 bases and J gave up 4 bases, with 12 bases separating them. The chain's CDR3 is CASSEIGNGNQPQHF. CDR3 sequence (DNA): TGTGCCAGCAGTGAAATAGGGAATGGAAATCAGCCCCAGCATTTT.

The chain recombines TRBV5-5 with TRBJ2-7; TRBD1 matches at 9 bases. Germline CDR1 SGHKS, CDR2 YYEKEE (reference sequence). Trimming at V came to 2 bases and at J to 1 base, leaving 7 bases not matched to a gene. The length of the CDR3 is 16 residues. The CDR3, as DNA: TGTGCCAGCAGCTTTGGAGGGACAGGGAGATCCTACGAGCAGTACTTC. The encoded protein is CASSFGGTGRSYEQYF.

This clone came up once. The rearrangement links TRBV6-1 to TRBJ1-2; a possible D gene is TRBD1 (5 bases). Germline V gene lookup returns CDR1 MNHNS and CDR2 SASEGT. CDR3 length equals 16 residues. The V end lost 0 bases, the J end lost 0 bases, and 11 bases lay between the germline ends. The CDR3: CASSEALTGANYGYTF. The CDR3 bases are TGTGCCAGCAGTGAAGCTCTCACAGGTGCTAACTATGGCTACACCTTC.

This chain connects TRBV5-8 to TRBJ2-7; TRBD1 is a possible D gene (6 bases). The CDR3 extends over 14 amino acids. V lost 6 bases, J lost 2 bases, and 15 bases lay in between. Germline V CDR1 and CDR2: SGHTS, YDEGEE. The CDR3 loop is CASKFRDNPYEQYF. The CDR3 region has the DNA TGTGCCAGCAAGTTTCGGGACAACCCCTACGAGCAGTACTTC.

In its sample, this clone was seen once. The chain uses TRBV7-2 and TRBJ2-7, with TRBD2 identical over 11 bases. CDR3 length: 16 amino acids. The germline V gene encodes CDR1 SGHTA and CDR2 FQGNSA. V dropped 2 bases and J dropped 3; count of bases not matched to a gene: 6. The CDR3 DNA follows: TGTGCCAGCAGCTTAACACTAGCGGGAGCCTACTACGAGCAGTACTTC. Translation gives CASSLTLAGAYYEQYF.

This clone was observed a handful of times. V gene TRBV5-6 combines with J gene TRBJ1-5, with 8 bases aligning to TRBD1. The CDR3 spans 14 residues. The trim removed 2 bases at V and 6 bases at J, leaving 4 bases unmatched. Germline V gene sequence: CDR1 SGHDT, CDR2 YYEEEE. The CDR3 DNA reads as TGTGCCAGCAGCTTTACAGGGGGAGGTCAGCCCCAGCATTTT. As protein: CASSFTGGGQPQHF.

The rearrangement uses TRBV7-3 and TRBJ2-7, with a weak D call TRBD1 (5 bases). The CDR3 runs to 13 residues. Germline V gene data show CDR1 as SGHTA and CDR2 as FQGTGA. The germline V and J ends were trimmed by 3 bases and 3 bases, with 9 bases remaining between them. Here the CDR3 DNA reads TGTGCCAGCAGCTTGGCCCAGGGCTACGAGCAGTACTTC. It translates to CASSLAQGYEQYF.

The chain couples TRBV4-2 to TRBJ2-1; D call uncertain. Trimming removed 1 base at V and 6 bases at J, with 10 bases between. Germline CDR1 reads LGHNA; CDR2 reads YNFKEQ. CDR3 length equals 14 residues. This chain's CDR3 is CASSQGVVANEQFF. The CDR3, as DNA: TGTGCCAGCAGCCAAGGGGTAGTAGCCAATGAGCAGTTCTTC.

The chain has TRBV11-3 and TRBJ2-1; no reliable D call. The germline gives CDR1 SGHNT, CDR2 YENEEA. This CDR3 spans 15 amino acids. Trimming removed 5 bases at V and 7 bases at J, with 18 bases between. The DNA for the CDR3 is TGTGCCAGCAGCCCTACGTTAACTGCTGGGAATGAGCAGTTCTTC. Encoded protein: CASSPTLTAGNEQFF.

The V and J genes are TRBV11-2 and TRBJ2-2; TRBD2 aligns across 13 bases. Germline V gene sequence: CDR1 SGHAT, CDR2 FQNNGV. V trimming: 5 bases; J trimming: 5 bases; junction bases outside the gene matches: 2. The CDR3 runs 15 residues. The CDR3 reads CASSRTSGRTGELFF. The CDR3, as DNA: TGTGCCAGCAGCCGGACTAGCGGGAGAACCGGGGAGCTGTTTTTT.

The V gene is TRBV10-3, the J gene TRBJ2-2; 7 nucleotides match TRBD1. There are 16 residues in the CDR3. J was trimmed by 4 bases and V by 3 bases; bases with no gene match: 8. Germline V lookup: CDR1 ENHRY, CDR2 SYGVKD. The CDR3 here is CAISDLVGGGTGELFF. DNA of the CDR3: TGTGCCATCAGTGATCTTGTAGGGGGCGGCACCGGGGAGCTGTTTTTT.

The J gene is TRBJ1-1, the V gene TRBV7-9; 8 positions match TRBD1. J lost 1 base, V lost 1 base, and 5 bases had no gene match. This CDR3 spans 16 amino acids. The V gene's germline CDR1 is SEHNR and CDR2 FQNEAQ (reference sequence). The CDR3 protein is CASSLGSGTGNTEAFF. The CDR3, as DNA: TGTGCCAGCAGCTTAGGGTCCGGGACAGGGAACACTGAAGCTTTCTTT.

This clone was detected only a few times. V and J are TRBV19 and TRBJ2-1; maybe TRBD2 (6 bases). Germline V gene sequence: CDR1 LNHDA, CDR2 SQIVND (reference sequence). The CDR3 is made up of 13 amino acids. V dropped 4 bases and J dropped 4 bases, with 8 bases sitting between them. The chain's CDR3 is CASSTGVYNEQFF. CDR3 bases: TGTGCCAGTAGTACGGGAGTTTACAATGAGCAGTTCTTC.

The sample holds one count of this clone. The chain carries TRBV28 and TRBJ1-1, with D hard to call. CDR3 length: 15 amino acids. Trimming removed 4 bases at V and 0 bases at J, with 12 bases between. Germline V gene lookup returns CDR1 MDHEN and CDR2 SYDVKM. Here the CDR3 DNA reads TGTGCCAGCAGTTCCAACGGACGGCTGAACACTGAAGCTTTCTTT. The encoded protein is CASSSNGRLNTEAFF.